The clone carrying this T cell receptor (beta chain) was seen many times. Its antigen remains unknown. This sample stems from a study of neurological immune-mediated disorders. Study findings and constraints: The study found no CDR3 amino acid sequences shared by expanded clones across subjects, suggesting private repertoires in all groups.

The CDR3 has 17 residues. The V gene lost 4 bases and the J gene lost 2 bases, with 17 bases spanning the gap. Looked up from germline, CDR1 is MNHEY and CDR2 is SVGEGT. TCRdb independently ran MiXCR on the 5' RACE reads; one entry per CDR3 protein. Here the sample spans 12,000 to 15,000 distinct CDR3 sequences, around 14% being singletons. Material for sequencing was CD8+ T cells from blood. The receptor was isolated from a female donor with HTLV-1-associated myelopathy (HAM/TSP). The chain has TRBV6-2 or TRBV6-3 and TRBJ2-2; a weak D match, TRBD2 (5 bases). The CDR3 nucleotides read TGTGCCAGCAGTTGGCCCGGGCTAGCCGATAACACCGGGGAGCTGTTTTTT. Translated: CASSWPGLADNTGELFF.